The 10 T cell receptor beta chains presented below share a single source sample, sequenced in a study of cytomegalovirus exposure and HLA in healthy donors. A multiplex PCR was run with 60 Vbeta primers and 13 Jbeta primers. Using immunoSEQ multiplex PCR, the repertoire was profiled, and TCRdb retains in-frame clones only, with some absent. The sample holds 100,000 or so clones; roughly 77% are singletons and the top ten take approximately 10%. The sequencing sample was made of PBMCs. Source of these receptors: a human donor in good health.

This clone has a single count. The chain couples TRBV28 to TRBJ1-3; no reliable D call. The germline V gene encodes CDR1 MDHEN and CDR2 SYDVKM. CDR3 length: 14 amino acids. The V gene lost 3 bases and the J gene lost 4 bases, with 10 bases spanning the gap. The CDR3 here is CASSFSVIGNTIYF. CDR3 in DNA: TGTGCCAGCAGTTTTTCGGTAATCGGAAACACCATATATTTT.

This chain connects TRBV25-1 to TRBJ2-5, with 10 bases that match TRBD2. The CDR3 runs 18 residues. J lost 4 bases, V lost 5 bases, and 16 bases had no gene match. The germline V gene encodes CDR1 MGHDK and CDR2 SYGVNS. CDR3 coding DNA: TGTGCCAGCAGTCCCTACGGTCCGCTAGCGGGAGCAAGAGAGACCCAGTACTTC. Its protein is CASSPYGPLAGARETQYF.

J is TRBJ1-2 and V is TRBV19, with 9 bases that match TRBD1. The length of the CDR3 is 14 residues. The V gene end was trimmed by 5 bases and the J gene end by 5 bases; junction bases not matched to a gene: 6. Germline-derived CDR1 and CDR2 are LNHDA and SQIVND (reference sequence). The CDR3 spells CASSLGQGVYGYTF. The CDR3 DNA is TGTGCCAGTAGTTTGGGACAGGGAGTATATGGCTACACCTTC.

The CDR3 DNA reads as TGTGCCTGGAGGGCCAGAGTATGGGCCTTGAGCAATCAGCCCCAGCATTTT. This codes for CAWRARVWALSNQPQHF. The genes are TRBV30 and TRBJ1-5; D uncertain. Germline assignment: CDR1 GTSNPN and CDR2 SVGIG (reference sequence). Trimming took 3 bases from V and 1 from J, leaving 19 bases between them. The CDR3 extends over 17 amino acids.

V gene TRBV27 combines with J gene TRBJ2-1; a possible D gene is TRBD2 (6 bases). The CDR3 loop spans 15 amino acids. The V end lost 4 bases, the J end lost 4 bases, and 14 bases lay between the germline ends. Germline CDR1 is MNHEY and CDR2 is SMNVEV (reference sequence). The CDR3 nucleotides are TGTGCCAGCAGTTCCGGGACTGCACGATACAATGAGCAGTTCTTC. Translating gives CASSSGTARYNEQFF.

About this clone itself: Sequence at one end of the junction differs from germline and may be a read error. V gene TRBV7-9 combines with J gene TRBJ1-1; tentatively, D is TRBD1 (5 bases). The CDR3 runs 12 residues. The germline V gene has CDR1 SEHNR and CDR2 FQNEAQ (reference sequence). The DNA for the CDR3 is TGTTCCAGCAGCTTTGGACATCTTGAAGCTTTCTTT. Protein: CSSSFGHLEAFF.

The gene calls are TRBV5-1 and TRBJ2-5; D gene unclear. Looked up from germline, CDR1 is SGHRS and CDR2 is YFSETQ. This CDR3 spans 14 amino acids. The ends were cut back, 4 bases at V and 5 bases at J, with 15 bases in the middle. CDR3 protein: CASSQTSMKETQYF. CDR3 DNA: TGCGCCAGCAGCCAGACTTCAATGAAGGAGACCCAGTACTTC.

The rearrangement links TRBV19 to TRBJ2-2, with D possibly being TRBD1 (5 bases). This CDR3 comprises 12 residues. V was clipped by 9 bases and J by 7 bases, with 12 bases between them. Germline V gene lookup returns CDR1 LNHDA and CDR2 SQIVND (reference sequence). The CDR3 nucleotides are TGTGCCAGCAGACAGTCCAGCGGGGAGCTGTTTTTT. It translates to CASRQSSGELFF.

The sample holds one count of this clone. J is TRBJ2-2 and V is TRBV10-1; TRBD2 aligns across 7 bases. The CDR3 consists of 15 residues. Per germline, CDR1 WNHNN and CDR2 SYGVQD (reference sequence). The trim removed 3 bases at V and 5 bases at J, leaving 6 bases unmatched. CDR3 sequence reads: CASSERRRETGELFF. In nucleotides, the CDR3 is TGCGCCAGCAGTGAAAGGAGGCGGGAGACCGGGGAGCTGTTTTTT.

As for this clone: The sample carries other DNA sequences with the same CDR3. The CDR3 sequence is CASTPRPGTYEQYF. The CDR3 nucleotides read TGTGCCAGCACCCCACGTCCAGGAACCTACGAGCAGTACTTC. The rearrangement uses TRBV28 and TRBJ2-7; D not certain. Between the trimmed V and J ends, which lost 7 bases and 2 bases, there was a span of 15 bases. This CDR3 comprises 14 residues. The germline gives CDR1 MDHEN, CDR2 SYDVKM.